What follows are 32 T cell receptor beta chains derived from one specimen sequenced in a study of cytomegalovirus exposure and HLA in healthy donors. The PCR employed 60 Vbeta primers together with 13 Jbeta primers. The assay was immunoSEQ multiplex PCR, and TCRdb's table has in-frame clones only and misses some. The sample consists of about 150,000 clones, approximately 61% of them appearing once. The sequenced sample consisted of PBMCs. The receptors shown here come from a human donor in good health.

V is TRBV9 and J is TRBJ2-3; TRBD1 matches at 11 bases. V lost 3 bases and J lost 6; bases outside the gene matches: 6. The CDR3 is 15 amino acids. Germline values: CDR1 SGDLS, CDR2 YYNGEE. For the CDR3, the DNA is TGTGCCAGCAGCGAGAGGACAGGGGGCGTTGATACGCAGTATTTT. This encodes CASSERTGGVDTQYF.

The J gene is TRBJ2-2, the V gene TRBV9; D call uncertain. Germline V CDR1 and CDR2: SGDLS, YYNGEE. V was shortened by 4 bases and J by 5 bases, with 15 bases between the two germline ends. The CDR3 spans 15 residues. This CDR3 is CASSPQGGVTGELFF. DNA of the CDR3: TGTGCCAGCAGCCCCCAAGGCGGCGTGACCGGGGAGCTGTTTTTT.

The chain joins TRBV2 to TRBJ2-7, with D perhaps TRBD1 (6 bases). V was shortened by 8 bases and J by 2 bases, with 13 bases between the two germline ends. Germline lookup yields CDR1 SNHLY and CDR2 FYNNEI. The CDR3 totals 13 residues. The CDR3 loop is CASGQSWTYEQYF. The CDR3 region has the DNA TGTGCCAGCGGACAGAGTTGGACCTACGAGCAGTACTTC. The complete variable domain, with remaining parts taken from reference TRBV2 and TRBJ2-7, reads EPEVTQTPSHQVTQMGQEVILRCVPISNHLYFYWYRQILGQKVEFLVSFYNNEISEKSEIFDDQFSVERPDGSNFTLKIRSTKLEDSAMYFCASGQSWTYEQYFGPGTRLTVT.

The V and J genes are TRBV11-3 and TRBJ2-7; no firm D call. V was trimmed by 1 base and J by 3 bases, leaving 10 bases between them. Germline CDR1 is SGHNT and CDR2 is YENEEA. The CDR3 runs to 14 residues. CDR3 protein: CASSLVVNSYEQYF. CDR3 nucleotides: TGTGCCAGCAGCTTAGTGGTTAACAGCTACGAGCAGTACTTC. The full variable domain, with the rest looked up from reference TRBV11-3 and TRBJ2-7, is EAGVVQSPRYKIIEKKQPVAFWCNPISGHNTLYWYLQNLGQGPELLIRYENEEAVDDSQLPKDRFSAERLKGVDSTLKIQPAELGDSAVYLCASSLVVNSYEQYFGPGTRLTVT.

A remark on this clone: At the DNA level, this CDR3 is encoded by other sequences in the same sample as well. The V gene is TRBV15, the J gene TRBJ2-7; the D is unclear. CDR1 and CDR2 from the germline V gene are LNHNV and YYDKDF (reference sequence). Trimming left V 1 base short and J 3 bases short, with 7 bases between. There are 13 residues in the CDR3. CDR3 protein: CATSRGSSYEQYF. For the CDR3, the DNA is TGTGCCACCAGCAGAGGTAGCAGCTACGAGCAGTACTTC.

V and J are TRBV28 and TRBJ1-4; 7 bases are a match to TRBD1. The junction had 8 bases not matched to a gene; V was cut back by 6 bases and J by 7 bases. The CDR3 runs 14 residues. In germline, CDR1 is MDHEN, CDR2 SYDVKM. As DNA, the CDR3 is TGTGCCAGCAGACACAGGGGAGAGGGTGAAAAACTGTTTTTT. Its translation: CASRHRGEGEKLFF.

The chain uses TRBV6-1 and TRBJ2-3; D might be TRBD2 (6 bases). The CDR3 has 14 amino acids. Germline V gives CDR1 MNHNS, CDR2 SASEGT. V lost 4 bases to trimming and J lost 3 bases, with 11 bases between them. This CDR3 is CASSGPSATDTQYF. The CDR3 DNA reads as TGTGCCAGCAGTGGGCCTAGCGCTACAGATACGCAGTATTTT.

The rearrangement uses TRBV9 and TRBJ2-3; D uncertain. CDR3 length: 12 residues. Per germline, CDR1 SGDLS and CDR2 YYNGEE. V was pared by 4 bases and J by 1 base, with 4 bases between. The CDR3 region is CASSSGTDTQYF. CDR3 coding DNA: TGTGCCAGCAGCTCCGGCACAGATACGCAGTATTTT.

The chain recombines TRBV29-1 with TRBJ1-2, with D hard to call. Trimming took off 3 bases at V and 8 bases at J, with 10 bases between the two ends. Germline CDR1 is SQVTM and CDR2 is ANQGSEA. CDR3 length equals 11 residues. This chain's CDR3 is CSVDQVLGYTF. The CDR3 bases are TGCAGCGTTGACCAGGTCCTAGGCTACACCTTC.

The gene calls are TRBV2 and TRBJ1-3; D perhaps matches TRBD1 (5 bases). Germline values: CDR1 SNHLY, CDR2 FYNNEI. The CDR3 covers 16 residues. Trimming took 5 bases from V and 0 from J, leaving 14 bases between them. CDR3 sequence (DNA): TGTGCCAGCAGTAAACGACAGTCGCACTCTGGAAACACCATATATTTT. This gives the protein CASSKRQSHSGNTIYF.

DNA of the CDR3: TGCGCCAGCGGTAGTGTAGCGGGAGTGGTCGGGGAGCTGTTTTTT. Its translation is CASGSVAGVVGELFF. The chain employs TRBV5-1 and TRBJ2-2, with 9 bases fitting TRBD2. The CDR3 is 15 residues long. V was clipped by 7 bases and J by 7 bases; unmatched bases: 11. Germline CDR1 reads SGHRS; CDR2 reads YFSETQ.

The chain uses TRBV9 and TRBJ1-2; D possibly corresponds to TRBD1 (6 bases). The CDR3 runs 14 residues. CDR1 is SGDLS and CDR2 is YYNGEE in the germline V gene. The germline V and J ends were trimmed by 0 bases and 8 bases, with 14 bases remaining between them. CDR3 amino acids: CASSVELGARGYTF. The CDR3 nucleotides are TGTGCCAGCAGCGTAGAATTGGGGGCGCGAGGCTACACCTTC.

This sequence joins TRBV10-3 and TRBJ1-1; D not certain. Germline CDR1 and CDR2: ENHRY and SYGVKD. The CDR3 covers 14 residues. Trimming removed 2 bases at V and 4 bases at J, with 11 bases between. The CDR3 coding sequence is TGTGCCATCAGTGAGGTACTCTCGAGCACTGAAGCTTTCTTT. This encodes CAISEVLSSTEAFF.

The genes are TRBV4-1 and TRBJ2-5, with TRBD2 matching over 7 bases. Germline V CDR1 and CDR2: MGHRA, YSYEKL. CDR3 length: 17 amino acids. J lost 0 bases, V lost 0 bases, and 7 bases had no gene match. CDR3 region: CASSQDRLAEYQETQYF. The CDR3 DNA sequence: TGCGCCAGCAGCCAAGATAGGCTAGCGGAGTACCAAGAGACCCAGTACTTC.

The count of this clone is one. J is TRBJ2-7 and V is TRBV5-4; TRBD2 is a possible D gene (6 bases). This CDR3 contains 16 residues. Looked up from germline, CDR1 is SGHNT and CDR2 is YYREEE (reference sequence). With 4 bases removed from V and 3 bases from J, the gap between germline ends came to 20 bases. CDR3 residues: CASSTGGGTADYEQYF. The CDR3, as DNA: TGTGCCAGCAGCACGGGTGGGGGGACCGCCGACTACGAGCAGTACTTC.

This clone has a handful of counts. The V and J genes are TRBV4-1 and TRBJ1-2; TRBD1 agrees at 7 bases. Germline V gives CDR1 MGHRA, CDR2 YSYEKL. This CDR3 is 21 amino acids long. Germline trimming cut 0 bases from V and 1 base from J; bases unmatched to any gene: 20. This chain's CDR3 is CASSQDRPGVGRQGGNYGYTF. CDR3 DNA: TGCGCCAGCAGCCAAGATCGCCCTGGGGTGGGAAGGCAGGGGGGTAACTATGGCTACACCTTC.

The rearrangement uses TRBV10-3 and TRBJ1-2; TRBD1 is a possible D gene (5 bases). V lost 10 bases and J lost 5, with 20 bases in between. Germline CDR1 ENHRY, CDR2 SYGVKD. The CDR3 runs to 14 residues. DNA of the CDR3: TGTGCCACCCGTTGGACAACCGCGGGGTATGGCTACACCTTC. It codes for CATRWTTAGYGYTF.

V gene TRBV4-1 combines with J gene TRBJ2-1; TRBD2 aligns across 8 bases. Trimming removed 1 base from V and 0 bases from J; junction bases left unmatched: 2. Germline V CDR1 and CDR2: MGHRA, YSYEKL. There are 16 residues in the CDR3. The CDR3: CASSQALAGSYNEQFF. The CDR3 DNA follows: TGCGCCAGCAGCCAAGCCCTAGCGGGCTCCTACAATGAGCAGTTCTTC.

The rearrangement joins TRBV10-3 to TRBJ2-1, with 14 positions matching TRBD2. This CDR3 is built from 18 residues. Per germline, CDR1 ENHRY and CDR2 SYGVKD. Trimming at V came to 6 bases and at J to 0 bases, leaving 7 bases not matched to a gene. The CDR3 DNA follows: TGTGCCATCAGGGCTATCGGGACTAGCGGGAGCTCCTACAATGAGCAGTTCTTC. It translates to CAIRAIGTSGSSYNEQFF.

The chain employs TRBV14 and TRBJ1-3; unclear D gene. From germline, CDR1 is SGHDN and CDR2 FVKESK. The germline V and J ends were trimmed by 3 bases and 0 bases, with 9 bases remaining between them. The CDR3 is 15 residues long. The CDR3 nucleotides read TGTGCCAGCAGCCAGATAGCGGTCTCTGGAAACACCATATATTTT. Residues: CASSQIAVSGNTIYF.

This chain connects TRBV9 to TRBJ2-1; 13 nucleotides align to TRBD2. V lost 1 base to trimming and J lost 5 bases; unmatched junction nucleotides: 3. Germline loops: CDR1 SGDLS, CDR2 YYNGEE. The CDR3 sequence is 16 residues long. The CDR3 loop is CASSVLGTSGNNEQFF. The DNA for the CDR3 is TGTGCCAGCAGCGTACTTGGGACTAGCGGGAACAATGAGCAGTTCTTC.

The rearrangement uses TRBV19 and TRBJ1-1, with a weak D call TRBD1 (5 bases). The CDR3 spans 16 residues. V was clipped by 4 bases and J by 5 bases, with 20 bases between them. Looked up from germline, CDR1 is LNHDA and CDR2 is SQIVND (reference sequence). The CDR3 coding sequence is TGTGCCAGTAGTACGACTAGACGGGGCGCCTGGACTGAAGCTTTCTTT. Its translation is CASSTTRRGAWTEAFF.

CDR3 amino acids: CASSHNTARVGSGQPQHF. The CDR3 DNA reads as TGCGCCAGCAGCCATAATACAGCCAGGGTGGGTTCGGGTCAGCCCCAGCATTTT. The gene calls are TRBV4-1 and TRBJ1-5, with TRBD1 as a possible D gene (5 bases). V was cut by 3 bases and J by 6 bases, with 24 bases left in between. Germline lookup yields CDR1 MGHRA and CDR2 YSYEKL. The CDR3 consists of 18 residues.

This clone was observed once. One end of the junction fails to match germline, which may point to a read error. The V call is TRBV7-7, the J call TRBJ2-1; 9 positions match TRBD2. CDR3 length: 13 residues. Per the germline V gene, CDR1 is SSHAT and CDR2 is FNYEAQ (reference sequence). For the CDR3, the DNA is TGTGCTAGCAGCCTTAGCGGGGGCGATGAGCAGTTCTTC. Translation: CASSLSGGDEQFF. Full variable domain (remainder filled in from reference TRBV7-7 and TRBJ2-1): GAGVSQSPRYKVTKRGQDVTLRCDPISSHATLYWYQQALGQGPEFLTYFNYEAQPDKSGLPSDRFSAERPEGSISTLTIQRTEQRDSAMYRCASSLSGGDEQFFGPGTRLTVL.

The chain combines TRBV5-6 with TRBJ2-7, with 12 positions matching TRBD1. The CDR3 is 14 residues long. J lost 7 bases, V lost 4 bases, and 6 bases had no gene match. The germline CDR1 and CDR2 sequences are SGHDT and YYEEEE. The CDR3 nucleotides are TGTGCCAGCAGCGCGGGACAGGGGGCTGTAGAGCAGTACTTC. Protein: CASSAGQGAVEQYF.

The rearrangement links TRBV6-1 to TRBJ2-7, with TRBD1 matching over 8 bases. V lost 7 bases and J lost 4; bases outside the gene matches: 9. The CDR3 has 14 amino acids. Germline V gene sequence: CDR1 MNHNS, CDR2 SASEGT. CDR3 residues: CASMVQGGQYEQYF. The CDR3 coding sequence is TGTGCCAGCATGGTACAGGGGGGTCAGTACGAGCAGTACTTC.

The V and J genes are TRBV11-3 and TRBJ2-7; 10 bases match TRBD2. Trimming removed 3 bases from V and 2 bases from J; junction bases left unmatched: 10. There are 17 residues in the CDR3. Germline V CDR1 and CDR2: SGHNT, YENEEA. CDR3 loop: CASSFEAGGLGTYEQYF. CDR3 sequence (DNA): TGTGCCAGCAGCTTCGAAGCGGGAGGGCTGGGAACCTACGAGCAGTACTTC.

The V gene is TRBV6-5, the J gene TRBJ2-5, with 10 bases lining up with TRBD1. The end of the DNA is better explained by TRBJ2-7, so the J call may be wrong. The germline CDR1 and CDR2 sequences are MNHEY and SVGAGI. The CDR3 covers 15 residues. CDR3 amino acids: CASRFRDRGIYEQYF. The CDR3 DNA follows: TGTGCCAGCAGGTTCCGGGACAGGGGTATCTACGAGCAGTACTTC.

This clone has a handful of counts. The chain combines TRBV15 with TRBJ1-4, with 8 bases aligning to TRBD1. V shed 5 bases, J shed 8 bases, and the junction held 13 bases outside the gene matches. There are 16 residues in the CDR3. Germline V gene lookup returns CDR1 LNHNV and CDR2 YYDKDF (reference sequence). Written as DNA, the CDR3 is TGTGCCACCAGCCCGTTCACAGGGGGTCGAGCGGAAAAACTGTTTTTT. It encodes CATSPFTGGRAEKLFF.

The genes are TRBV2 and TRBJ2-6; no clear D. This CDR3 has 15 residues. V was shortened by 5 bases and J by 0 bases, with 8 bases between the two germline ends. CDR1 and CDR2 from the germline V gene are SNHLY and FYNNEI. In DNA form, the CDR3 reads TGTGCCAGCAGTCCCGGGTTCTCTGGGGCCAACGTCCTGACTTTC. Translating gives CASSPGFSGANVLTF.

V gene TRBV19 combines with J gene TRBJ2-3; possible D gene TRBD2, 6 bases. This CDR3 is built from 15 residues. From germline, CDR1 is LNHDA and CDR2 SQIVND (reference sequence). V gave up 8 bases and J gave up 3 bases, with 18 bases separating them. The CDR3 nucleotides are TGTGCCAGTTGGGGGGAGAGGGTCTTTACAGATACGCAGTATTTT. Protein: CASWGERVFTDTQYF.

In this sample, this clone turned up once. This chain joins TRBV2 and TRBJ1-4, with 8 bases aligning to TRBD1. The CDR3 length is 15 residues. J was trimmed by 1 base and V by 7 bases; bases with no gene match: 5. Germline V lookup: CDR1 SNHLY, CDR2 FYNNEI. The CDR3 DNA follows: TGTGCCAGCAAGGACAGGGAGTTAACTAATGAAAAACTGTTTTTT. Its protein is CASKDRELTNEKLFF.